Listed below are T cell receptor beta chains from one sample, sequenced in a study of vaccination and CD4 T cells after COVID-19. No antigen has been assigned to these receptors. TCRdb recomputed calls from the PCR reads with MiXCR, one row per CDR3 protein. This sample has about 7,100 distinct CDR3 sequences, with around two thirds found just once. Sequencing was done on a sample of CD4+ T cells from blood, cultured in vitro. The receptors derive from a human donor who had recovered from COVID-19. Each CDR3 is given with its conserved first and last residue. D genes are given only for firm matches. A row's size may be missing; if present it is once, few, many or a size class.

v_call	j_call	d_call	clone_size	cdr3_nt	cdr3_aa
TRBV6-1	TRBJ1-1	TRBD1	-	TGTGCCAGCAGTCTCACAGGGGACACTGAAGCTTTCTTT	CASSLTGDTEAFF
TRBV27	TRBJ2-2	TRBD2	-	TGTGCCAGCAGGATTAGCGGGAGTCGTATCACCGGGGAGCTGTTTTTT	CASRISGSRITGELFF
TRBV7-6	TRBJ2-7	TRBD2	-	TGTGCCAGCAGCTTATTTCGCGGGAGAGCCTACGAGCAGTACTTC	CASSLFRGRAYEQYF
TRBV9	TRBJ1-2	-	-	TGTGCCAGCAGCGTAGAACAGACCCCTAACTATGGCTACACCTTC	CASSVEQTPNYGYTF
TRBV20-1	TRBJ2-5	TRBD2	-	TGCAGTGCTAGAGAAGCGGGGGGGCGGACCCAGTACTTC	CSAREAGGRTQYF
TRBV7-2	TRBJ2-7	-	-	TGTGCCAGCAGCTTAGCTGTTCGGTACGAGCAGTACTTC	CASSLAVRYEQYF
TRBV7-9	TRBJ1-1	-	few	TGTGCCAGCAGCTTATCAGGGTTAATGAACACTGAAGCTTTCTTT	CASSLSGLMNTEAFF
TRBV20-1	TRBJ1-2	-	-	TGCAGTGCCACACTACACGCGAACCCCTATGGCTACACCTTC	CSATLHANPYGYTF
TRBV7-3	TRBJ1-6	-	few	TGTGCCAGCAGCTTCTCGGGGATTAATTCACCCCTCCACTTT	CASSFSGINSPLHF
TRBV20-1	TRBJ2-3	TRBD2	-	TGCAGTGCTAGATCGGGGGAGGGAGATACGCAGTATTTT	CSARSGEGDTQYF
TRBV6-5	TRBJ1-2	-	-	TGTGCCAGCAGTTACTCGAGGTTAGGGGTTAGCTCTTTCGTCTATGGCTACACCTTC	CASSYSRLGVSSFVYGYTF
TRBV6-4	TRBJ1-5	TRBD1	few	TGTGCCAGCAGTGCCCACCCCAGGGGGCGCGGTCAGCCCCAGCATTTT	CASSAHPRGRGQPQHF
TRBV9	TRBJ2-2	-	-	TGTGCCAGCAGCGTACAGGTACACACCGGGGAGCTGTTTTTT	CASSVQVHTGELFF
TRBV6-2/TRBV6-3	TRBJ2-4	-	few	TGTGCCAGCAGTCCACGTATGCACATTCAGTACTTC	CASSPRMHIQYF
TRBV7-2	TRBJ1-6	TRBD1	few	TGTGCCAGCAGCTCCCTGACAGGGGGGAATTCACCCCTCCACTTT	CASSSLTGGNSPLHF
TRBV15	TRBJ2-1	TRBD2	-	TGTGCCACCAGCAGAGATTTAGCGGGAGGTCAGTTCTTC	CATSRDLAGGQFF